This TCR beta chain was sequenced during a study of PD-1 blockade in mismatch repair-deficient tumors. Study results and caveats: After pembrolizumab, tumor-resident clones rose rapidly, then generally contracted before radiologic responses. Three of seven peptides expanded clones, giving 110 to 150 unique blood TCRs.

This clone has just one count. Its antigen is unknown. Losses at the gene ends were 7 bases for V and 6 bases for J; bases not matched to a gene: 8. This CDR3 has 14 amino acids. Germline V gene data show CDR1 as SNHLY and CDR2 as FYNNEI. Stated time point: approximately ten-day in vitro stimulation with candidate neoantigen peptide 3. Cells were stimulated roughly 10 days with each of roughly seven ELISpot-reactive neoantigens. Some clones are missing from TCRdb's copy, which holds only in-frame ones; the method was immunoSEQ multiplex PCR. Altogether approximately 9,000 clones are present, around nine tenths being singletons, with the ten largest covering around 9.7%.

The chain joins TRBV2 to TRBJ2-1; 8 bases match TRBD1. The sample in question was cells cultured in vitro, obtained from a patient treated with pembrolizumab. The sequence came from an adult with mismatch repair-deficient cancer. The CDR3 DNA is TGTGCCAGCAAAGCTCAGGGGGCGGTCAATGAGCAGTTCTTC. This codes for CASKAQGAVNEQFF.